This is a list of T cell receptor beta chains from one sample in a study of T cells in Graves' hyperthyroidism and ophthalmopathy. TCRdb redid the calling of the multiplex PCR reads with MiXCR, one entry per CDR3 protein. Of around 700,000 distinct CDR3 sequences listed, 15% to 20% were seen once; the top ten hold 15% to 20%. Sequencing input: blood. The receptors stem from a woman aged 45-60 years with Graves' hyperthyroidism that later progressed to Graves' ophthalmopathy. CDR3s include the opening cysteine and the closing phenylalanine or tryptophan. Each record gives: clone size, J gene, D gene, V gene, CDR3 protein, CDR3 DNA. A D gene is named only where the DNA matches it firmly. Size values are once, few and many counts, or a class for expanded clones, and some rows have none.

>.|TRBJ2-1|.|TRBV6-5
CASSYLDRNNEQFF
TGTGCCAGCAGTTACTTAGACAGAAACAATGAGCAGTTCTTC
>many|TRBJ2-3|.|TRBV12-3/TRBV12-4
CASSSRDTQYF
TGTGCCAGCAGTTCGAGAGATACGCAGTATTTT
>few|TRBJ1-1|TRBD1|TRBV10-3
CAISGDSFTEAFF
TGTGCCATCAGCGGGGACAGCTTCACTGAAGCTTTCTTT
>many|TRBJ2-5|.|TRBV3-1
CASSQRSSQETQYF
TGTGCCAGCAGCCAACGGTCGTCACAAGAGACCCAGTACTTC
>few|TRBJ2-5|TRBD1|TRBV5-1
CASSLERTGGRETQYF
TGCGCCAGCAGCTTGGAACGGACAGGCGGTAGGGAGACCCAGTACTTC
>many|TRBJ1-1|.|TRBV7-3
CASSLTQGREAFF
TGTGCCAGCAGCCTAACCCAGGGAAGAGAAGCTTTCTTT
>.|TRBJ1-1|.|TRBV4-1
CASSQAGRGENTEAFF
TGCGCCAGCAGCCAAGCGGGCCGTGGGGAGAACACTGAAGCTTTCTTT
>few|TRBJ1-5|.|TRBV2
CASRLQGSQPQRF
TGTGCCAGCAGACTACAGGGATCTCAGCCCCAGCGTTTT
>few|TRBJ1-5|TRBD1|TRBV20-1
CSAGGQGNVGNQPQHF
TGCAGTGCTGGCGGACAGGGTAATGTTGGCAATCAGCCCCAGCATTTT
>.|TRBJ2-1|TRBD2|TRBV24-1
CATPGPGLAGAYTNEQFF
TGTGCCACCCCCGGCCCGGGACTAGCGGGGGCCTATACGAATGAGCAGTTCTTC
>many|TRBJ1-2|.|TRBV20-1
CSGREDYGYTF
TGCAGTGGGCGCGAAGACTATGGCTACACCTTC
>many|TRBJ1-5|.|TRBV4-1
CASSQGRLQPQHF
TGCGCCAGCAGCCAAGGTAGGCTCCAGCCCCAGCATTTT
>.|TRBJ1-2|.|TRBV29-1
CSVEPHMTYGYTF
TGCAGCGTTGAACCCCACATGACTTATGGCTACACCTTC
>.|TRBJ2-3|.|TRBV27
CASSLTHWAAEADTQYF
TGTGCCAGCAGTTTAACCCACTGGGCGGCTGAGGCAGATACGCAGTATTTT
>.|TRBJ2-1|TRBD2|TRBV6-2/TRBV6-3
CASSYSPGLPSLFF
TGTGCCAGCAGTTACTCGCCGGGACTACCTAGCCTGTTCTTC
>.|TRBJ1-5|TRBD1|TRBV20-1
CSASPIDRARQPQHF
TGCAGTGCTAGTCCAATCGACAGGGCCCGTCAGCCCCAGCATTTT
>few|TRBJ2-7|TRBD2|TRBV5-6
CASSTGGDQYEQYF
TGTGCCAGCAGCACCGGGGGGGATCAATACGAGCAGTACTTC
>.|TRBJ1-3|TRBD1|TRBV10-3
CAISWGTDGNTIYF
TGTGCCATCTCGTGGGGGACAGATGGAAACACCATATATTTT
>many|TRBJ2-3|TRBD2|TRBV7-2
CASSLAPLAAVDTQYF
TGTGCCAGCAGCTTAGCGCCCCTAGCGGCCGTAGATACGCAGTATTTT
>few|TRBJ2-3|.|TRBV18
CASSPTDLRVGTDTQYF
TGTGCCAGCTCACCAACGGATTTGCGGGTTGGCACAGATACGCAGTATTTT
>.|TRBJ1-2|.|TRBV27
CASSFAGADGYTF
TGTGCCAGCAGTTTTGCGGGGGCCGATGGCTACACCTTC
>few|TRBJ2-2|.|TRBV9
CASSDGGGLNGELFF
TGTGCCAGCAGCGACGGCGGGGGCCTGAACGGGGAGCTGTTTTTT
>.|TRBJ1-4|.|TRBV19
CAANHRPKEKLFF
TGTGCCGCCAACCATCGCCCAAAGGAAAAACTGTTTTTT